The T cell receptor (beta chain) under discussion was sequenced for a study of shared clonotypes between healthy human individuals. Across the whole study: The donor group consisted of a couple of women and three men, aged 18 to 49.

Subsets obtained from CD4+ cells comprised CD45RA+ naive and CD45RA-negative memory cells. Germline V gene data show CDR1 as SGHAT and CDR2 as FQNNGV. With 3 bases clipped from V and 3 bases from J, the junction kept 3 bases outside the gene matches. This CDR3 is built from 15 residues. Assay: immunoSEQ multiplex PCR; the TCRdb copy retains only in-frame clones and omits some. The top ten hold about 0.057% of the sample, which has roughly 650,000 clones, almost 97% seen once. The source material was naive CD4+ T cells sorted from blood. The subset: CD45RA+ positively selected. The chain has TRBV11-2 and TRBJ2-1; 9 bases line up with TRBD2. This receptor was taken from a woman aged 30 to 39 in good health. As DNA, the CDR3 is TGTGCCAGCAGCTTCGCGGGAGGGATCTACAATGAGCAGTTCTTC. Translated: CASSFAGGIYNEQFF.